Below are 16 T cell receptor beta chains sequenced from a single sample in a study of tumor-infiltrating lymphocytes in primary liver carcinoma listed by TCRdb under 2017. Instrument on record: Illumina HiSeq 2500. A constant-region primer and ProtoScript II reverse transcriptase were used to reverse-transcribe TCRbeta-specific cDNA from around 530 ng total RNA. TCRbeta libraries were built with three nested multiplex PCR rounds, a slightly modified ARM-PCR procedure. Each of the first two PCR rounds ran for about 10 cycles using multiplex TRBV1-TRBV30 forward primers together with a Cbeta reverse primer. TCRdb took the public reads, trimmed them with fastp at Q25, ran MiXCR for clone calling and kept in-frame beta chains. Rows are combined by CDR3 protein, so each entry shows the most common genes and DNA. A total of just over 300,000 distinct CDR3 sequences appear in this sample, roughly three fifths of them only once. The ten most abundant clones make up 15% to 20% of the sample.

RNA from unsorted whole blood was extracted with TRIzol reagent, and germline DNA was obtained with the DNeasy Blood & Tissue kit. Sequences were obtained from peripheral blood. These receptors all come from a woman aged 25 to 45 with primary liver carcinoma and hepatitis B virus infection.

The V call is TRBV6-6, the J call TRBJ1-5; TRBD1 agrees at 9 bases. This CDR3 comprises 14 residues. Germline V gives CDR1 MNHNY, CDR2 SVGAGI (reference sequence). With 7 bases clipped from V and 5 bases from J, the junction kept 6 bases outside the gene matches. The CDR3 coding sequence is TGTGCCAGCAATACAGGGGGCGCGTATCAGCCCCAGCATTTT. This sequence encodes CASNTGGAYQPQHF.

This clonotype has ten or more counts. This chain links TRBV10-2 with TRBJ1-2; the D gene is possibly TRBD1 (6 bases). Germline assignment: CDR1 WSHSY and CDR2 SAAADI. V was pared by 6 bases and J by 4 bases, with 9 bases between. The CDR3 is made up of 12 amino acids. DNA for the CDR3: TGCGCCAGCAGCAAGGACAGCTATGGCTACACCTTC. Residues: CASSKDSYGYTF.

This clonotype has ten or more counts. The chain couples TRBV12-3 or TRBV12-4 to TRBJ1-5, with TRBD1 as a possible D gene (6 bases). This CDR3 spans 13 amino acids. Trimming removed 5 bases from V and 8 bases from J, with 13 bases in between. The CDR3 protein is CASSKDSVEPQHF. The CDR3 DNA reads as TGTGCCAGCAGTAAGGACAGTGTGGAGCCCCAGCATTTT.

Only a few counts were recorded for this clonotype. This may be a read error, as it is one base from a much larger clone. CDR3 coding DNA: TGCAGCCCCGACAGCCCTTACGAGCGGTACTTC. Translating gives CSPDSPYERYF. The rearrangement joins TRBV29-1 to TRBJ2-7, with a possible D match to TRBD1 (5 bases). Germline-derived CDR1 and CDR2 are SQVTM and ANQGSEA. The CDR3 runs 11 residues.

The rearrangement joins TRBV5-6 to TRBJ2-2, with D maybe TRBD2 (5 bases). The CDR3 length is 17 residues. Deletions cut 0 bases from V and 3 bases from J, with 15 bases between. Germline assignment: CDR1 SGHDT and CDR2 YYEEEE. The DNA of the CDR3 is TGTGCCAGCAGCTTGGGGCCCCCGGGATGGGACACCGGGGAGCTGTTTTTT. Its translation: CASSLGPPGWDTGELFF.

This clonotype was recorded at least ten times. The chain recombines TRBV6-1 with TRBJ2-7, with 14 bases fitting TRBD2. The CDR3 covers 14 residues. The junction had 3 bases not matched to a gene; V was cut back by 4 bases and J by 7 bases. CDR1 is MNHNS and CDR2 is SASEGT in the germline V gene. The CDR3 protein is CASSVGLAGGEQYF. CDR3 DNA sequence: TGTGCCAGCAGTGTTGGACTAGCGGGAGGAGAGCAGTACTTC.

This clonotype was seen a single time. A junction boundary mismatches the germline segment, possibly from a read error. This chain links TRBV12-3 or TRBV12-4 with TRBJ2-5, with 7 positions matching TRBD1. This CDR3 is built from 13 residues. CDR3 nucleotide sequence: TGTGACAGCAGTTTAGGGGACAGCAAGACCCAGTACTTC. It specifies CDSSLGDSKTQYF.

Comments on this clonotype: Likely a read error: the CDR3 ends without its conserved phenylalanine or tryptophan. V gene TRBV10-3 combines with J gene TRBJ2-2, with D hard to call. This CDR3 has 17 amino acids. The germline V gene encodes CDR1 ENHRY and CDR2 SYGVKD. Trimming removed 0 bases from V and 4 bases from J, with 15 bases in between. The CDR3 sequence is CAISESMFGDRTGELFS. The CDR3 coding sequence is TGTGCCATCAGTGAGTCGATGTTCGGTGATCGCACCGGGGAGCTGTTTTCT.

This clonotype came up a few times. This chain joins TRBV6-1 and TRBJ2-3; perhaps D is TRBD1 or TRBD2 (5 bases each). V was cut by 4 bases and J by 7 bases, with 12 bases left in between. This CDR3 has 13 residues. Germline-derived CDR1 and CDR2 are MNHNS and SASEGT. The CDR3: CASSGIGGNTQYF. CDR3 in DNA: TGTGCCAGCAGTGGAATTGGGGGAAATACGCAGTATTTT.

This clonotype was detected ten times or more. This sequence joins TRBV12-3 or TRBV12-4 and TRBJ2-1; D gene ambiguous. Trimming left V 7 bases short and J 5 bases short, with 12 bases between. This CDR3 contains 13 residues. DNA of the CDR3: TGTGCCAGCAACCGAAGACCGGACAATGAGCAGTTCTTC. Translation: CASNRRPDNEQFF.

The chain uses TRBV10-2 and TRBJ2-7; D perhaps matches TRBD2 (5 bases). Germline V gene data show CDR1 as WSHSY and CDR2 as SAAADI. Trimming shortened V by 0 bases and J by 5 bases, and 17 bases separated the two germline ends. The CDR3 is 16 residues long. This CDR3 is CASSESRGRPKDEQYF. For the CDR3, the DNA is TGCGCCAGCAGTGAGTCGCGAGGGAGACCCAAGGACGAGCAGTACTTC.

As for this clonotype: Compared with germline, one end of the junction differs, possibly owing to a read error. In DNA form, the CDR3 reads TGTGCCAGCAGTTACTCGCGGGGTCAAACTGAAGCTTTGTTT. Its translation: CASSYSRGQTEALF. The rearrangement uses TRBV6-2 or TRBV6-3 and TRBJ1-1, with no clear D. Germline CDR1 and CDR2: MNHEY and SVGEGT. The length of the CDR3 is 14 residues.

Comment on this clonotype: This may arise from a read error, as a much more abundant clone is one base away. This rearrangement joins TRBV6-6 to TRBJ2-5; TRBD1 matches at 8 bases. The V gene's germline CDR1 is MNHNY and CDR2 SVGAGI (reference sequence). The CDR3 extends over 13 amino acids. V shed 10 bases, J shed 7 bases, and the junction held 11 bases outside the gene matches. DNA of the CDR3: TGTGCCAACACCCTGACAGGGGCAGGGACCCAGTACTTC. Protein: CANTLTGAGTQYF.

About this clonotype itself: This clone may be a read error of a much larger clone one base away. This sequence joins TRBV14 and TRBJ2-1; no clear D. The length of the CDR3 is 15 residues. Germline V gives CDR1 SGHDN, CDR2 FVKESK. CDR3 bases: TGTGCCATCAGCCAAACCCCCGGACCGTACAATGAGCAGTTCTTC. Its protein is CAISQTPGPYNEQFF.

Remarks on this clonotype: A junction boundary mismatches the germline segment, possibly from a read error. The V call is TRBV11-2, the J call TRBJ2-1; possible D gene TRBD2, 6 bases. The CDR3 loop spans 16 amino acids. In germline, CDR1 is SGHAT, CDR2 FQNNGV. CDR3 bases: TGTGCCGGCAGCCGCCGCGGGGATTTCATACCAATCGGGCAGCTCTTC. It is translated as CAGSRRGDFIPIGQLF.

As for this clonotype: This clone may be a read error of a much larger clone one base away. The DNA for the CDR3 is TGTGCCAGCAGCATACTGGGGACTAGCTACGAGCAGTACTTC. It codes for CASSILGTSYEQYF. The chain has TRBV6-2 or TRBV6-3 and TRBJ2-7, with TRBD2 matching over 8 bases. The CDR3 contains 14 residues. Trimming removed 6 bases from V and 3 bases from J; junction bases left unmatched: 7. Germline V CDR1 and CDR2: MNHEY, SVGEGT.